This TCR beta chain was documented in a study of blood T cell repertoires in COVID-19 (dated by TCRdb to about 2020). As for the study more broadly: Samples covering the acute and convalescent phases of COVID-19 were provided by collaborators in the United States, Italy and Spain. The material from the prospective study consisted of cDNA or gDNA derived from T cells, B-cell-depleted T cells, or PBMCs. The dataset comprised deeply sampled blood TCRbeta repertoires from subjects exposed to, actively infected with, or recovered from COVID-19. The repertoires were made available in a free public database intended to serve as a resource for research on the immune response to SARS-CoV-2. A de-identified subject ID, COVID-19 status, age in years and sex were almost always included in the sample metadata. The samples were drawn from two sources: the first 160 participants of the ongoing ImmuneRACE study, and 1,200 or so subjects contributed by 6 global collaborators. Where available, HLA class I and class II types were obtained from metadata supplied by the sample provider rather than from assay-based typing. Broad study findings and their caveats: The amount of clinical and demographic metadata varied by source and participant and was provided uncurated.

TCRbeta CDR3 regions were amplified from genomic DNA using the immunoSEQ Assay, a bias-controlled multiplex PCR. From the authors' description of their analysis: Nucleated cell counts per sample were estimated from amplification of reference gene primers within the assay. To quantify the absolute abundance of each unique TCRbeta CDR3 rearrangement, sequence reads were collapsed and filtered. For each sample, productive Simpson clonality was calculated as the square root of Simpson's diversity index across productive rearrangements. Here the immuneACCESS table is served through TCRdb, limited to in-frame sequences with V and J called. Missing clones are a known gap in these copies; in checked studies unresolved V genes cover under half, and the rest lacks a known reason. V and J calls and clone size come straight from that table; D and trimming were deduced from the DNA. For this sample the table gives around 250,000 clones, of which about 80% were detected only once. Approximately 1.9% of the sample belongs to the ten largest clones.

V is pared back by 2 bases and J by 4 bases, with 6 bases lying between the germline termini. The CDR3 contains 13 residues, cysteine and phenylalanine counted. This entry keeps only the CDR3 DNA: 39 bases, framed from base 1. The germline V gene encodes CDR1 SGHTA and CDR2 FQGNSA. The collaborating institutions used their own protocols to collect whole blood in K2EDTA tubes. Collaborator samples were shipped for TCRbeta analysis as frozen whole blood, isolated PBMCs, or DNA extracted from either sample type. A note on this clone: Its recognized antigen is unknown. No base quality information exists; no much larger clone differs at one position. This sample also contains other DNA sequences that code for the same CDR3.

The receptor was isolated from an elderly woman with acute or convalescent COVID-19. This receptor chain uses TRBV7-2 and TRBJ1-5, with no reliable assignment of the D segment. Material for sequencing was peripheral blood. CDR3 sequence: CASSLSSNQPQHF. The DNA is as follows: TGTGCCAGCAGCTTATCTAGTAATCAGCCCCAGCATTTT.